One TCR beta chain is described in this entry. Its specificity is unknown. Clones were read by immunoSEQ multiplex PCR, and TCRdb kept only the in-frame ones, dropping some. The sample consists of 60,000 or so clones, 85% to 90% of them appearing once. Patients were ruled out by autoimmune disease history or systemic immunosuppression. CDR1 and CDR2 (germline): MDHEN, SYDVKM. The ends were cut back, 4 bases at V and 3 bases at J, with 10 bases in the middle. This CDR3 spans 13 amino acids. These data originate in a study of OX40 agonist ivuxolimab in advanced cancers. Overall study context: The study enrolled dose-escalation patients with hepatocellular carcinoma, melanoma, renal cell or head and neck cancer.

Findings and caveats of the study: With doses of 0.1 to 3.0 mg/kg, CD4+ and CD8+ blood T cells had undergone clonal expansion by week 6. Expanded clones were, on average, more numerous in CD8+ T cells than in CD4+.

V usage is TRBV28 and J usage is TRBJ2-7; D unresolved. The sequence was collected from an adult with an advanced solid tumor such as melanoma, head and neck, liver or kidney cancer. Specimen: CD4+ or CD8+ T cells sorted from blood, collected in a trial of the OX40 agonist ivuxolimab. The CDR3 DNA sequence: TGTGCCAGCAGTTCCGGGTCTCACTACGAGCAGTACTTC. Protein sequence: CASSSGSHYEQYF.